This T cell receptor (beta chain) derives from a study of T cells after yellow fever vaccination. Findings and caveats of the study: There was a small share of clonotypes that showed up in both the CD4 and CD8 compartments. Boosting was followed by the reappearance of most primary-vaccination clones (under 97% CD4, about 88% CD8).

As concerns this clonotype: Its antigen is unidentified.

CDR3 length: 16 residues. With 4 bases removed from V and 0 bases from J, the gap between germline ends came to 16 bases. Germline V gene lookup returns CDR1 SQVTM and CDR2 ANQGSEA. TCRdb re-derived calls from the 5' RACE reads in MiXCR, one entry per CDR3 protein. Here the sample spans under 550,000 distinct CDR3 sequences, roughly 22% being singletons. The receptor was isolated from a man younger than 30 who received the YFV17D yellow fever vaccine. The sequences come from PBMCs, collected 21 days after the first yellow fever vaccination. The rearrangement uses TRBV29-1 and TRBJ2-1, with D uncertain. In DNA, the CDR3 is TGCAGCGTTGCTACAGCCACCCCGAGCTCCTACAATGAGCAGTTCTTC. It yields the protein CSVATATPSSYNEQFF.